The next 5 T cell receptor beta chains were all read from a single sample in a study of blood T cell repertoires in COVID-19. Repertoires were generated with immunoSEQ multiplex PCR, while TCRdb's copy carries only in-frame clones and drops some. The repertoire holds 310,000 or so clones, with roughly 86% as singletons. The sequenced sample was peripheral blood. These receptors originate from a woman aged 25 to 45 who had recovered from COVID-19.

About this clone itself: Germline and junction disagree at one end, which may indicate a read error. The chain employs TRBV14 and TRBJ2-1, with a tentative D call TRBD2 (6 bases). This CDR3 comprises 14 residues. Germline V gene lookup returns CDR1 SGHDN and CDR2 FVKESK. CDR3: CASNPGLSHNEQFF. The CDR3 DNA reads TGTGCCAGCAACCCGGGACTCTCCCACAATGAGCAGTTCTTC.

The rearrangement joins TRBV5-1 to TRBJ2-5, with TRBD2 as a possible D gene (6 bases). The CDR3 consists of 14 residues. Trimming removed 1 base at V and 4 bases at J, with 11 bases between. Germline assignment: CDR1 SGHRS and CDR2 YFSETQ. Here the CDR3 reads CASSLRQGGETQYF. CDR3 DNA: TGCGCCAGCAGCTTGCGGCAGGGAGGAGAGACCCAGTACTTC.

The chain has TRBV4-1 and TRBJ2-1; the match to TRBD2 covers 8 bases. The CDR3 is 14 residues long. CDR1 and CDR2 (germline): MGHRA, YSYEKL. Trimming removed 6 bases from V and 7 bases from J; junction bases left unmatched: 8. CDR3 nucleotides: TGCGCCAGCAGACCAGCGGGAGTACGGAATGAGCAGTTCTTC. It is translated as CASRPAGVRNEQFF.

The V call is TRBV4-3, the J call TRBJ2-5, with 8 positions matching TRBD2. This CDR3 spans 16 amino acids. V lost 0 bases to trimming and J lost 5 bases; unmatched junction nucleotides: 8. The V gene's germline CDR1 is LGHNA and CDR2 YSLEER. The DNA for the CDR3 is TGCGCCAGCAGCCAAGATCAGGCGGGAGGAAGGGAGACCCAGTACTTC. Protein sequence: CASSQDQAGGRETQYF.

The chain is built from TRBV5-4 and TRBJ2-1, with D possibly matching TRBD1 (6 bases). Trimming pared 2 bases from V and 3 bases from J, leaving 12 bases between. The CDR3 is made up of 15 amino acids. Germline V CDR1 and CDR2: SGHNT, YYREEE (reference sequence). The CDR3 spells CASSFQTGFYNEQFF. The CDR3 DNA follows: TGTGCCAGCAGCTTCCAAACAGGGTTCTACAATGAGCAGTTCTTC. Based on the CDR3 plus reference TRBV5-4 and TRBJ2-1, the full variable domain is ETGVTQSPTHLIKTRGQQVTLRCSSQSGHNTVSWYQQALGQGPQFIFQYYREEENGRGNFPPRFSGLQFPNYSSELNVNALELDDSALYLCASSFQTGFYNEQFFGPGTRLTVL.